Following are 15 T cell receptor beta chains from one sample sequenced in a study of T-cell reconstitution after alpha-beta-depleted transplantation in children. Unique molecular identifiers were incorporated into the prepared TCRbeta library. TCRdb ran MiXCR on the PCR reads and lists one entry per CDR3 protein. The data show about 610,000 distinct CDR3 sequences, roughly a tenth seen once. The sequencing here drew on PBMCs from the stem cell graft donor, taken from the stem cell graft. All receptors derive from a human donor who donated a stem cell graft to a child with acute myeloid leukemia.

This clonotype was counted only a few times. The rearrangement joins TRBV30 to TRBJ2-2; 9 positions match TRBD2. Germline values: CDR1 GTSNPN, CDR2 SVGIG (reference sequence). CDR3 length equals 15 residues. J gave up 4 bases and V 2 bases, and 5 bases lay outside the gene matches. Written as DNA, the CDR3 is TGTGCCTGGAGTACGGGACTAGCTGTCACCGGGGAGCTGTTTTTT. Amino acid sequence: CAWSTGLAVTGELFF.

This clonotype has more than one count but fewer than ten. The V call is TRBV9, the J call TRBJ2-7, with D unresolved. CDR1 SGDLS and CDR2 YYNGEE come from the germline V gene. The CDR3 extends over 12 amino acids. V lost 0 bases to trimming and J lost 7 bases, with 8 bases between them. The CDR3 spells CASSVEAKEQYF. The CDR3 bases are TGTGCCAGCAGCGTAGAGGCTAAGGAGCAGTACTTC.

This rearrangement joins TRBV7-2 to TRBJ2-3; D not resolved. Germline CDR1 SGHTA, CDR2 FQGNSA. The germline V and J ends were trimmed by 1 base and 4 bases, with 9 bases remaining between them. The length of the CDR3 is 14 residues. This CDR3 is CASSLVVGADTQYF. CDR3 bases: TGTGCCAGCAGCTTAGTGGTGGGTGCAGATACGCAGTATTTT.

This clonotype was counted only a few times. V is TRBV20-1 and J is TRBJ1-1, with 8 bases identical to TRBD1. After removal of 2 bases from V and 4 bases from J, the junction contained 6 bases not matched to a gene. In germline, CDR1 is DFQATT, CDR2 SNEGSKA (reference sequence). The length of the CDR3 is 14 residues. The CDR3 region is CSARPTGEGTEAFF. In DNA form, the CDR3 reads TGCAGTGCTAGACCGACAGGGGAAGGCACTGAAGCTTTCTTT.

In its sample, this clonotype was seen a few times. The chain carries TRBV20-1 and TRBJ2-2, with 8 bases matching TRBD2. V lost 0 bases to trimming and J lost 6 bases; unmatched junction nucleotides: 3. The germline V gene encodes CDR1 DFQATT and CDR2 SNEGSKA (reference sequence). The CDR3 totals 14 residues. CDR3 sequence reads: CSAREGTSAGELFF. CDR3 sequence (DNA): TGCAGTGCTAGAGAGGGGACTAGTGCCGGGGAGCTGTTTTTT.

The table lists this clonotype with a few counts. CDR3 sequence (DNA): TGTGCCAGTGCAGTGACAGGCGTCTATGGCTACACCTTC. It specifies CASAVTGVYGYTF. The rearrangement links TRBV27 to TRBJ1-2, with D possibly being TRBD1 (6 bases). Germline V CDR1 and CDR2: MNHEY, SMNVEV (reference sequence). Trimming pared 9 bases from V and 4 bases from J, leaving 15 bases between. The length of the CDR3 is 13 residues.

DNA for the CDR3: TGTGCCAGCAGTTACTCGGGGACAGCCTACGAGCAGTACTTC. Amino acid sequence: CASSYSGTAYEQYF. The chain combines TRBV6-2 or TRBV6-3 with TRBJ2-7; TRBD1 matches 7 bases. CDR1 and CDR2 (germline): MNHEY, SVGEGT. This CDR3 contains 14 residues. V lost 0 bases, J lost 2 bases, and 1 base stayed unmatched.

This clonotype was seen only a few times. V usage is TRBV10-3 and J usage is TRBJ2-3; 10 nucleotides match TRBD1. J gave up 4 bases and V 7 bases, and 8 bases lay outside the gene matches. The germline gives CDR1 ENHRY, CDR2 SYGVKD. This CDR3 is 15 amino acids long. The CDR3 is CAITPGTGDSDTQYF. CDR3 nucleotide sequence: TGTGCCATCACCCCCGGGACAGGGGATTCAGATACGCAGTATTTT.

The chain links TRBV28 to TRBJ2-6, with TRBD1 as a possible D gene (5 bases). Germline CDR1 and CDR2: MDHEN and SYDVKM. Between the trimmed V and J ends, which lost 7 bases and 3 bases, there was a span of 16 bases. This CDR3 region has 16 residues. Written as DNA, the CDR3 is TGTGCCAGCAACTCGCCAGGGAAAGGTGGGGCCAACGTCCTGACTTTC. Protein sequence: CASNSPGKGGANVLTF.

This clonotype was seen a few times. CDR3 loop: CASSLGRKLYQETQYF. CDR3 DNA: TGTGCCAGCAGCTTGGGTCGGAAATTGTACCAAGAGACCCAGTACTTC. The chain employs TRBV5-6 and TRBJ2-5, with D hard to call. Trimming removed 0 bases at V and 0 bases at J, with 12 bases between. The germline V gene encodes CDR1 SGHDT and CDR2 YYEEEE. This CDR3 region has 16 residues.

This chain links TRBV12-3 or TRBV12-4 with TRBJ2-1; perhaps TRBD2 as D (7 bases). The CDR3 has 15 amino acids. The ends were cut back, 9 bases at V and 3 bases at J, with 18 bases in the middle. CDR3 bases: TGTGCCAGTGGGGGGGATAGGGGGGTCTACAATGAGCAGTTCTTC. Its translation: CASGGDRGVYNEQFF.

The V and J genes are TRBV29-1 and TRBJ2-7; D possibly corresponds to TRBD1 (5 bases). Germline CDR1 is SQVTM and CDR2 is ANQGSEA. The length of the CDR3 is 14 residues. The ends were cut back, 7 bases at V and 2 bases at J, with 18 bases in the middle. The CDR3, as DNA: TGCAGCGCCACCCTAGGGGAACTGACCTACGAGCAGTACTTC. Translating gives CSATLGELTYEQYF.

This clonotype was observed at least ten times. The CDR3 sequence: CASSVYTGGARETQYF. DNA of the CDR3: TGTGCCAGCAGCGTCTATACAGGGGGCGCGCGGGAGACCCAGTACTTC. The V call is TRBV25-1, the J call TRBJ2-5; 9 bases agree with TRBD1. The V gene's germline CDR1 is MGHDK and CDR2 SYGVNS. The CDR3 extends over 16 amino acids. The trim removed 6 bases at V and 5 bases at J, leaving 13 bases unmatched.

V and J are TRBV6-2 or TRBV6-3 and TRBJ2-1, with D maybe TRBD1 (6 bases). The CDR3 runs 15 residues. Germline CDR1 and CDR2: MNHEY and SVGEGT. V was cut by 4 bases and J by 2 bases, with 12 bases left in between. The CDR3 loop reads CASSWVDSPYNEQFF. Here the CDR3 DNA reads TGTGCCAGCAGTTGGGTGGACAGCCCCTACAATGAGCAGTTCTTC.

The rearrangement joins TRBV7-2 to TRBJ1-4; 9 bases map to TRBD1. The V gene's germline CDR1 is SGHTA and CDR2 FQGNSA. This CDR3 region has 15 residues. V shed 6 bases and J 4 bases; nucleotides not matched to a gene: 6. The CDR3 DNA is TGTGCCAGCAGTTCCAACAGGGGGCTTAATGAAAAACTGTTTTTT. Translation gives CASSSNRGLNEKLFF.